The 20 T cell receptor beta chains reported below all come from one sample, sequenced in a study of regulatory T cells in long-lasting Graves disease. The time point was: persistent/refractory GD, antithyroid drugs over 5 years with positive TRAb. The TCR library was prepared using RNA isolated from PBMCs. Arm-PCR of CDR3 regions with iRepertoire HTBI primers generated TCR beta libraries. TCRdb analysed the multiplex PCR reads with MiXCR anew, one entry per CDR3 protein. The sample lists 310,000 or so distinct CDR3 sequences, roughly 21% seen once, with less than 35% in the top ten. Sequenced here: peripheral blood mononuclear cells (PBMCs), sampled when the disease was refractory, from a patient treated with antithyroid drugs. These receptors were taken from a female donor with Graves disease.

The DNA for the CDR3 is TGTGCCAGCTCACAGTCCAGGGGCTCCCCCTACGAGCAGTACTTC. Amino acids: CASSQSRGSPYEQYF. The chain joins TRBV18 to TRBJ2-7; possibly TRBD1 for D (6 bases). Germline values: CDR1 KGHSH, CDR2 LQKENI. The CDR3 loop spans 15 amino acids. Trimming took off 4 bases at V and 2 bases at J, with 15 bases between the two ends.

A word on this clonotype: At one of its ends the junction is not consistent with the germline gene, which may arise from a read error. The CDR3 spells CASNLAGTGFSYEQYF. The CDR3 region has the DNA TGTGCCAGCAACTTAGCCGGGACAGGCTTTTCGTACGAGCAGTACTTC. The chain has TRBV7-6 and TRBJ2-7; TRBD1 aligns across 8 bases. The germline gives CDR1 SGHVS, CDR2 FNYEAQ. The CDR3 runs 16 residues.

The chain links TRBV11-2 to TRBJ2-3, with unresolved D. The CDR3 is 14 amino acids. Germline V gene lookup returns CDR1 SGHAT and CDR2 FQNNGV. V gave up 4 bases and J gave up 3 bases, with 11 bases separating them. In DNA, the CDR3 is TGTGCCAGCAGCTCGGATCCAATTACAGATACGCAGTATTTT. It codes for CASSSDPITDTQYF. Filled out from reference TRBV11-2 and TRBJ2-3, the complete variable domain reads EAGVAQSPRYKIIEKRQSVAFWCNPISGHATLYWYQQILGQGPKLLIQFQNNGVVDDSQLPKDRFSAERLKGVDSTLKIQPAKLEDSAVYLCASSSDPITDTQYFGPGTRLTVL.

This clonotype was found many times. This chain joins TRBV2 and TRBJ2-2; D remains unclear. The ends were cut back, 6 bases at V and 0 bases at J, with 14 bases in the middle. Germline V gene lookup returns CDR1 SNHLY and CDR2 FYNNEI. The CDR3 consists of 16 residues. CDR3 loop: CASSADSFANTGELFF. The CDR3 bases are TGTGCCAGCAGCGCTGACTCGTTCGCGAACACCGGGGAGCTGTTTTTT.

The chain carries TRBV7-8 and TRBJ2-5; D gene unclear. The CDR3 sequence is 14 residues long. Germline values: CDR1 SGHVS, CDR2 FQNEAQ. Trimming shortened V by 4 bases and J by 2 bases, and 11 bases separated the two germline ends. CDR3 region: CASSSSVEQETQYF. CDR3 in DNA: TGTGCCAGCAGCTCGTCGGTAGAACAAGAGACCCAGTACTTC. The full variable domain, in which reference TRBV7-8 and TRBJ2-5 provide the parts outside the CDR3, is GAGVSQSPRYKVAKRGQDVALRCDPISGHVSLFWYQQALGQGPEFLTYFQNEAQLDKSGLPSDRFFAERPEGSVSTLKIQRTQQEDSAVYLCASSSSVEQETQYFGPGTRLLVL.

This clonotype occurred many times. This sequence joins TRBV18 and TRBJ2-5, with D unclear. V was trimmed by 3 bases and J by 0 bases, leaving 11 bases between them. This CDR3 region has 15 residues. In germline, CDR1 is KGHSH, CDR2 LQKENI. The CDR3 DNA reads TGTGCCAGCTCACCGAACAATGCGTACCAAGAGACCCAGTACTTC. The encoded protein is CASSPNNAYQETQYF. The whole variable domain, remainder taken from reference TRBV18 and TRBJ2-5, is NAGVMQNPRHLVRRRGQEARLRCSPMKGHSHVYWYRQLPEEGLKFMVYLQKENIIDESGMPKERFSAEFPKEGPSILRIQQVVRGDSAAYFCASSPNNAYQETQYFGPGTRLLVL.

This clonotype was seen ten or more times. CDR3 DNA sequence: TGTGCCAGCACCGCACAGAATTTTCCGGGACTAGCAGACAATGAGCAGTTCTTC. Protein: CASTAQNFPGLADNEQFF. The chain joins TRBV2 to TRBJ2-1; 9 positions match TRBD2. The CDR3 runs to 18 residues. V shed 7 bases and J 5 bases; nucleotides not matched to a gene: 18. Germline V gene sequence: CDR1 SNHLY, CDR2 FYNNEI.

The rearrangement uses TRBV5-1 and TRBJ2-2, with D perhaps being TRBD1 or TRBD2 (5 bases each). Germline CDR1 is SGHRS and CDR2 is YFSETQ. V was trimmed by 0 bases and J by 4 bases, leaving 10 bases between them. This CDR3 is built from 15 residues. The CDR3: CASSLAGSGTGELFF. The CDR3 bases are TGCGCCAGCAGCTTGGCAGGGAGTGGCACCGGGGAGCTGTTTTTT.

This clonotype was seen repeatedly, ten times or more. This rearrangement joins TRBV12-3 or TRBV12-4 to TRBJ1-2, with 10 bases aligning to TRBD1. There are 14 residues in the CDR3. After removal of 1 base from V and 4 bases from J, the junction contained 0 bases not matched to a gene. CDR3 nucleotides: TGTGCCAGCAGTTTAGGGACAGGGGGCTATGGCTACACCTTC. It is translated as CASSLGTGGYGYTF.

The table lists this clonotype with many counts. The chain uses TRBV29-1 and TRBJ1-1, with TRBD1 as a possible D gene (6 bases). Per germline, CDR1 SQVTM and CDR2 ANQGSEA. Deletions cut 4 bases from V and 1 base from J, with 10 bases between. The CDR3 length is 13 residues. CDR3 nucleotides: TGCAGCGTTGCAGGACAGCGGAACACTGAAGCTTTCTTT. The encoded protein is CSVAGQRNTEAFF.

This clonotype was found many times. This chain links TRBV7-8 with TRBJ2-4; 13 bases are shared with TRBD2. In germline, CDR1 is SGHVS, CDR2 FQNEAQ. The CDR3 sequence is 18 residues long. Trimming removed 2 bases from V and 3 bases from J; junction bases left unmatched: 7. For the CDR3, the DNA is TGTGCCAGCAGCTTATCCGGACTAGCGGGAGTAGGCAAAAACATTCAGTACTTC. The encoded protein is CASSLSGLAGVGKNIQYF.

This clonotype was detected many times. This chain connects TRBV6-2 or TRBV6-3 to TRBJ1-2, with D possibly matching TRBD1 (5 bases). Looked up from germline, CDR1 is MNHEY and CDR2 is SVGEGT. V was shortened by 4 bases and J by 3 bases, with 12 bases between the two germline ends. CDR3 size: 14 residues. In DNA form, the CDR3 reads TGTGCCAGCAGTTCCCGGGGAGGGGACTATGGCTACACCTTC. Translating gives CASSSRGGDYGYTF.

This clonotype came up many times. CDR3 region: CASSFDRGQSYGYTF. CDR3 nucleotide sequence: TGTGCCAGCAGCTTTGACAGGGGCCAATCCTATGGCTACACCTTC. This chain uses TRBV6-1 with TRBJ1-2; 8 positions agree with TRBD1. Germline V gene lookup returns CDR1 MNHNS and CDR2 SASEGT. Trimming at V came to 6 bases and at J to 4 bases, leaving 10 bases not matched to a gene. The CDR3 contains 15 residues.

The CDR3 region has the DNA TGTGCCAGCAGCTTTACGGGGACAGCTTTCTTT. It codes for CASSFTGTAFF. The gene calls are TRBV7-3 and TRBJ1-1, with D perhaps matching TRBD1 (5 bases). The CDR3 has 11 residues. V lost 3 bases and J lost 10, with 9 bases in between. CDR1 SGHTA and CDR2 FQGTGA come from the germline V gene. Full variable domain (outside the CDR3, taken from reference TRBV7-3 and TRBJ1-1): GAGVSQTPSNKVTEKGKYVELRCDPISGHTALYWYRQSLGQGPEFLIYFQGTGAADDSGLPNDRFFAVRPEGSVSTLKIQRTERGDSAVYLCASSFTGTAFFGQGTRLTVV.

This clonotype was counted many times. CDR3 sequence reads: CASTQTGRGETQYF. As DNA, the CDR3 is TGTGCCAGCACCCAGACAGGGAGAGGAGAGACCCAGTACTTC. The chain employs TRBV12-3 or TRBV12-4 and TRBJ2-5, with 7 bases that match TRBD1. V dropped 7 bases and J dropped 4; count of bases not matched to a gene: 9. This CDR3 comprises 14 residues.

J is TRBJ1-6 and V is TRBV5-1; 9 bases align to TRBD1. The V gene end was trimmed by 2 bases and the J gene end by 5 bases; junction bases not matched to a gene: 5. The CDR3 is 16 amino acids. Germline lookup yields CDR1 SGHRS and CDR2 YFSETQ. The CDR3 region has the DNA TGCGCCAGCAGCTTCAACCGACAGGGGGATAATTCACCCCTCCACTTT. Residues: CASSFNRQGDNSPLHF.

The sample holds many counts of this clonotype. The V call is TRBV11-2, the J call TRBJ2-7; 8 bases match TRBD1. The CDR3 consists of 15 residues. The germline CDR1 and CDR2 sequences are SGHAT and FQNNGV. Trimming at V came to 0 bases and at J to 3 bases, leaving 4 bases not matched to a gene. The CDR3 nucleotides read TGTGCCAGCAGCTTAGATCGACAGGGGATCTACGAGCAGTACTTC. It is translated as CASSLDRQGIYEQYF.

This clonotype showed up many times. The CDR3 is CASSLGTGGVETQYF. The CDR3 coding sequence is TGTGCCAGCAGTTTAGGGACAGGGGGCGTAGAGACCCAGTACTTC. V usage is TRBV27 and J usage is TRBJ2-5; TRBD1 matches at 12 bases. Germline V gene data show CDR1 as MNHEY and CDR2 as SMNVEV (reference sequence). There are 15 residues in the CDR3. The trim removed 2 bases at V and 4 bases at J, leaving 2 bases unmatched.

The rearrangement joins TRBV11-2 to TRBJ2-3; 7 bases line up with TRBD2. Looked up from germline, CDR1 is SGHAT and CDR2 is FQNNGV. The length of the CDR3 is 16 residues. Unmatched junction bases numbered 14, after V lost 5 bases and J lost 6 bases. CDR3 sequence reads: CASSPTDRDYVDTQYF. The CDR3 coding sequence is TGTGCCAGCAGCCCCACTGACCGGGACTACGTGGATACGCAGTATTTT.

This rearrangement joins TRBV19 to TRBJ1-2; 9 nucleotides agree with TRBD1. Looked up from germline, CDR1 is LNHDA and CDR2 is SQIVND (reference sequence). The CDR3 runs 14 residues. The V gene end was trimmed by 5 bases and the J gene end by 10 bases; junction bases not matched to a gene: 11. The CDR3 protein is CASSLTGQGSFYTF. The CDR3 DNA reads TGTGCCAGTAGTCTTACGGGACAGGGCAGTTTCTACACCTTC.